This T cell receptor (beta chain) is drawn from a study of blood T cell repertoires in COVID-19. Turning to the study itself: Samples came from the United States, Italy and Spain, spanning acute and convalescent COVID-19. T cells, B-cell-depleted T cells, or PBMCs provided the cDNA or gDNA that served as material.

V lost 1 base and J lost 3; bases outside the gene matches: 6. This CDR3 is built from 16 residues. Germline CDR1 is SGHAT and CDR2 is FQNNGV. Using immunoSEQ multiplex PCR, the repertoire was profiled, and TCRdb retains in-frame clones only, with some absent. The table includes fewer than 150,000 clones, 70% to 90% detected once. The sequenced sample consisted of peripheral blood. The sequence derives from an elderly woman with acute or convalescent COVID-19. V usage is TRBV11-2 and J usage is TRBJ2-7, with TRBD1 matching over 10 bases. The CDR3 nucleotides are TGTGCCAGCAGCTTAGCTTCCCGGGACAGGGGCTACGAGCAGTACTTC. Translating gives CASSLASRDRGYEQYF.